The present T cell receptor beta chain was sequenced within a study of technical replicates of blood from a few donors. The V gene's germline CDR1 is MNHEY and CDR2 SVGAGI. CDR3 size: 14 residues. Trimming took off 2 bases at V and 5 bases at J, with 13 bases between the two ends. TCRdb keeps only in-frame clones here, not all; method: immunoSEQ multiplex PCR. The sample gives 55,000 to 80,000 clones, about 98% of which show up once; roughly 0.15% is in the top ten. This TCR was recovered from a human donor in good health. Sequencing was done on a sample of T cells isolated from PBMCs. The V call is TRBV6-5, the J call TRBJ2-7; D may be TRBD2 (6 bases). The CDR3 bases are TGTGCCAGCAGTTACATCGGGGGAGCCAACGAGCAGTACTTC. Its translation: CASSYIGGANEQYF.